Reported below is one TCR beta chain. What it binds is not known. Sequenced by immunoSEQ multiplex PCR; TCRdb stores in-frame clones only, minus some. The profile shows just under 65,000 clones, roughly nine tenths of them singletons. The sample originates from a study of OX40 agonist ivuxolimab in advanced cancers. Study as a whole: Ivuxolimab, which patients received intravenously every 2 weeks, was dosed at 0.01 to 10 mg/kg. Partial responses were recorded for three patients, including one with hepatocellular carcinoma and two with cutaneous melanoma.

Study-wide findings and caveats: No antigen was identified for the clonally expanded peripheral T cells.

The CDR3 covers 14 residues. The J segment lost 5 bases and the V segment lost 3 bases, leaving 3 bases of the junction unmatched. Looked up from germline, CDR1 is LNHNV and CDR2 is YYDKDF (reference sequence). Blood was sampled at baseline, cycle 4 day 1, and cycle 7 day 1. Specimen: CD4+ or CD8+ T cells sorted from blood, collected in a trial of the OX40 agonist ivuxolimab. The receptor's source is an adult with an advanced solid tumor such as melanoma, head and neck, liver or kidney cancer. The chain is built from TRBV15 and TRBJ2-2; 7 bases agree with TRBD2. The CDR3 DNA follows: TGTGCCACCAGCAGCCAAGCGGGGACCGGGGAGCTGTTTTTT. It is translated as CATSSQAGTGELFF.